This T cell receptor beta chain stems from a study of blood T cell repertoires in COVID-19. Background on the study: The United States, Italy and Spain supplied acute and convalescent COVID-19 samples. From T cells, B-cell-depleted T cells, or PBMCs came the material, which was cDNA or gDNA.

This clone was seen a few times. Recruitment covered 20 to 25 US areas and drew participants whose ages spanned about 18 to 100 years. Participants had their cohort set by participant-reported clinical history. V dropped 3 bases and J dropped 3 bases, with 12 bases sitting between them. The CDR3 consists of 15 residues. Germline V gene lookup returns CDR1 WSHSY and CDR2 SAAADI. Assay used: immunoSEQ multiplex PCR; TCRdb lists only in-frame clones, some missing. The table shows some 250,000 clones, with roughly 90% occurring only once. The gene calls are TRBV10-2 and TRBJ1-5; D is perhaps TRBD1 (5 bases). Sequencing input: PBMCs or T cells enriched from blood (not recorded which). The TCR was taken from a man in his forties who had recovered from COVID-19. For the CDR3, the DNA is TGCGCCAGCAGTGATGAAGGGGTCTCCAATCAGCCCCAGCATTTT. The encoded protein is CASSDEGVSNQPQHF.